This record concerns one TCR beta chain sequence. Its antigen is as yet unknown. This entry comes from a study of early stage breast cancer tumors. Study-level background: About 70% of the 16 invasive tumors were ER+, PR+ and HER2-.

Clones were read by immunoSEQ multiplex PCR, and TCRdb kept only the in-frame ones, dropping some. The data show some 70,000 clones, more than 60% seen once. Germline V gives CDR1 SGHAT, CDR2 FQNNGV. The V end was cut by 4 bases, the J end by 1 base, with 14 bases between. This CDR3 is built from 16 residues. Study observations and caveats: Blood repertoires resembled normal breast more than tumor. Compared with adjacent normal breast tissue, tumors showed 2 to 3-fold greater T cell density and higher clonality.

This receptor was taken from a person in their sixties or seventies with breast cancer. The chain carries TRBV11-2 and TRBJ2-1; D call uncertain. Sequenced: blood. The chain's CDR3 is CASSSRRARSYNEQFF. As DNA, the CDR3 is TGTGCCAGCAGCTCCCGAAGGGCACGGTCCTACAATGAGCAGTTCTTC. Using reference TRBV11-2 and TRBJ2-1 for the parts outside the CDR3, the full variable domain is EAGVAQSPRYKIIEKRQSVAFWCNPISGHATLYWYQQILGQGPKLLIQFQNNGVVDDSQLPKDRFSAERLKGVDSTLKIQPAKLEDSAVYLCASSSRRARSYNEQFFGPGTRLTVL.